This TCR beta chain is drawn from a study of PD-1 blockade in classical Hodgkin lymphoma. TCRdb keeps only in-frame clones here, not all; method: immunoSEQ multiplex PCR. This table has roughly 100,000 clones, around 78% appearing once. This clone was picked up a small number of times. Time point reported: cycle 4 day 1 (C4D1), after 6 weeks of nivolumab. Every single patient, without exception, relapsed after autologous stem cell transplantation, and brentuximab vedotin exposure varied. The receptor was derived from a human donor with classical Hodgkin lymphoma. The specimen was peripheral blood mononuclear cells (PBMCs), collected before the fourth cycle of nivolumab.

In nucleotides, the CDR3 is TGCAGCGCCGGGACCGGGTCTAATGAAAAACTGTTTTTT. It is translated as CSAGTGSNEKLFF. The V and J genes are TRBV29-1 and TRBJ1-4; D possibly corresponds to TRBD1 (5 bases). Trimming left V 7 bases short and J 3 bases short, with 12 bases between. The CDR3 sequence is 13 residues long. Germline V lookup: CDR1 SQVTM, CDR2 ANQGSEA.